This T cell receptor (beta chain) was identified in a study of T-cell reconstitution after alpha-beta-depleted transplantation in children. Study results and limitations: Several hundred expanded graft clones reportedly were the source of alpha-beta T cells about two months after transplant. Some patients' high day-60 TCRbeta diversity was attributed to recipient cells surviving conditioning. Newly produced T cells mostly provided counts and TCRbeta diversity after one year, as hyperexpanded clones declined.

Of note for this clonotype: The antigen remains unidentified.

The CDR3 length is 14 residues. Germline V CDR1 and CDR2: MNHNS, SASEGT. The ends were cut back, 6 bases at V and 4 bases at J, with 15 bases in the middle. Preparation of the TCRbeta library was carried out with unique molecular identifiers. TCRdb processed the PCR reads anew with MiXCR; each CDR3 protein has one entry. The top ten hold less than 30% of the sample, which has around 440,000 distinct CDR3 sequences, around 15% seen once. The source was PBMCs, mostly from graft donor cells, collected 360 days after TCRalphabeta/CD19-depleted stem cell transplant. The sequence was obtained from a boy younger than two who had a stem cell transplant for Wiskott-Aldrich syndrome, so the T cells may come from the graft donor. The gene calls are TRBV6-1 and TRBJ1-2; tentatively, D is TRBD1 (6 bases). CDR3 sequence: CASRPDSLSYGYTF. CDR3 in DNA: TGTGCCAGCAGGCCGGACAGCTTGAGCTATGGCTACACCTTC.